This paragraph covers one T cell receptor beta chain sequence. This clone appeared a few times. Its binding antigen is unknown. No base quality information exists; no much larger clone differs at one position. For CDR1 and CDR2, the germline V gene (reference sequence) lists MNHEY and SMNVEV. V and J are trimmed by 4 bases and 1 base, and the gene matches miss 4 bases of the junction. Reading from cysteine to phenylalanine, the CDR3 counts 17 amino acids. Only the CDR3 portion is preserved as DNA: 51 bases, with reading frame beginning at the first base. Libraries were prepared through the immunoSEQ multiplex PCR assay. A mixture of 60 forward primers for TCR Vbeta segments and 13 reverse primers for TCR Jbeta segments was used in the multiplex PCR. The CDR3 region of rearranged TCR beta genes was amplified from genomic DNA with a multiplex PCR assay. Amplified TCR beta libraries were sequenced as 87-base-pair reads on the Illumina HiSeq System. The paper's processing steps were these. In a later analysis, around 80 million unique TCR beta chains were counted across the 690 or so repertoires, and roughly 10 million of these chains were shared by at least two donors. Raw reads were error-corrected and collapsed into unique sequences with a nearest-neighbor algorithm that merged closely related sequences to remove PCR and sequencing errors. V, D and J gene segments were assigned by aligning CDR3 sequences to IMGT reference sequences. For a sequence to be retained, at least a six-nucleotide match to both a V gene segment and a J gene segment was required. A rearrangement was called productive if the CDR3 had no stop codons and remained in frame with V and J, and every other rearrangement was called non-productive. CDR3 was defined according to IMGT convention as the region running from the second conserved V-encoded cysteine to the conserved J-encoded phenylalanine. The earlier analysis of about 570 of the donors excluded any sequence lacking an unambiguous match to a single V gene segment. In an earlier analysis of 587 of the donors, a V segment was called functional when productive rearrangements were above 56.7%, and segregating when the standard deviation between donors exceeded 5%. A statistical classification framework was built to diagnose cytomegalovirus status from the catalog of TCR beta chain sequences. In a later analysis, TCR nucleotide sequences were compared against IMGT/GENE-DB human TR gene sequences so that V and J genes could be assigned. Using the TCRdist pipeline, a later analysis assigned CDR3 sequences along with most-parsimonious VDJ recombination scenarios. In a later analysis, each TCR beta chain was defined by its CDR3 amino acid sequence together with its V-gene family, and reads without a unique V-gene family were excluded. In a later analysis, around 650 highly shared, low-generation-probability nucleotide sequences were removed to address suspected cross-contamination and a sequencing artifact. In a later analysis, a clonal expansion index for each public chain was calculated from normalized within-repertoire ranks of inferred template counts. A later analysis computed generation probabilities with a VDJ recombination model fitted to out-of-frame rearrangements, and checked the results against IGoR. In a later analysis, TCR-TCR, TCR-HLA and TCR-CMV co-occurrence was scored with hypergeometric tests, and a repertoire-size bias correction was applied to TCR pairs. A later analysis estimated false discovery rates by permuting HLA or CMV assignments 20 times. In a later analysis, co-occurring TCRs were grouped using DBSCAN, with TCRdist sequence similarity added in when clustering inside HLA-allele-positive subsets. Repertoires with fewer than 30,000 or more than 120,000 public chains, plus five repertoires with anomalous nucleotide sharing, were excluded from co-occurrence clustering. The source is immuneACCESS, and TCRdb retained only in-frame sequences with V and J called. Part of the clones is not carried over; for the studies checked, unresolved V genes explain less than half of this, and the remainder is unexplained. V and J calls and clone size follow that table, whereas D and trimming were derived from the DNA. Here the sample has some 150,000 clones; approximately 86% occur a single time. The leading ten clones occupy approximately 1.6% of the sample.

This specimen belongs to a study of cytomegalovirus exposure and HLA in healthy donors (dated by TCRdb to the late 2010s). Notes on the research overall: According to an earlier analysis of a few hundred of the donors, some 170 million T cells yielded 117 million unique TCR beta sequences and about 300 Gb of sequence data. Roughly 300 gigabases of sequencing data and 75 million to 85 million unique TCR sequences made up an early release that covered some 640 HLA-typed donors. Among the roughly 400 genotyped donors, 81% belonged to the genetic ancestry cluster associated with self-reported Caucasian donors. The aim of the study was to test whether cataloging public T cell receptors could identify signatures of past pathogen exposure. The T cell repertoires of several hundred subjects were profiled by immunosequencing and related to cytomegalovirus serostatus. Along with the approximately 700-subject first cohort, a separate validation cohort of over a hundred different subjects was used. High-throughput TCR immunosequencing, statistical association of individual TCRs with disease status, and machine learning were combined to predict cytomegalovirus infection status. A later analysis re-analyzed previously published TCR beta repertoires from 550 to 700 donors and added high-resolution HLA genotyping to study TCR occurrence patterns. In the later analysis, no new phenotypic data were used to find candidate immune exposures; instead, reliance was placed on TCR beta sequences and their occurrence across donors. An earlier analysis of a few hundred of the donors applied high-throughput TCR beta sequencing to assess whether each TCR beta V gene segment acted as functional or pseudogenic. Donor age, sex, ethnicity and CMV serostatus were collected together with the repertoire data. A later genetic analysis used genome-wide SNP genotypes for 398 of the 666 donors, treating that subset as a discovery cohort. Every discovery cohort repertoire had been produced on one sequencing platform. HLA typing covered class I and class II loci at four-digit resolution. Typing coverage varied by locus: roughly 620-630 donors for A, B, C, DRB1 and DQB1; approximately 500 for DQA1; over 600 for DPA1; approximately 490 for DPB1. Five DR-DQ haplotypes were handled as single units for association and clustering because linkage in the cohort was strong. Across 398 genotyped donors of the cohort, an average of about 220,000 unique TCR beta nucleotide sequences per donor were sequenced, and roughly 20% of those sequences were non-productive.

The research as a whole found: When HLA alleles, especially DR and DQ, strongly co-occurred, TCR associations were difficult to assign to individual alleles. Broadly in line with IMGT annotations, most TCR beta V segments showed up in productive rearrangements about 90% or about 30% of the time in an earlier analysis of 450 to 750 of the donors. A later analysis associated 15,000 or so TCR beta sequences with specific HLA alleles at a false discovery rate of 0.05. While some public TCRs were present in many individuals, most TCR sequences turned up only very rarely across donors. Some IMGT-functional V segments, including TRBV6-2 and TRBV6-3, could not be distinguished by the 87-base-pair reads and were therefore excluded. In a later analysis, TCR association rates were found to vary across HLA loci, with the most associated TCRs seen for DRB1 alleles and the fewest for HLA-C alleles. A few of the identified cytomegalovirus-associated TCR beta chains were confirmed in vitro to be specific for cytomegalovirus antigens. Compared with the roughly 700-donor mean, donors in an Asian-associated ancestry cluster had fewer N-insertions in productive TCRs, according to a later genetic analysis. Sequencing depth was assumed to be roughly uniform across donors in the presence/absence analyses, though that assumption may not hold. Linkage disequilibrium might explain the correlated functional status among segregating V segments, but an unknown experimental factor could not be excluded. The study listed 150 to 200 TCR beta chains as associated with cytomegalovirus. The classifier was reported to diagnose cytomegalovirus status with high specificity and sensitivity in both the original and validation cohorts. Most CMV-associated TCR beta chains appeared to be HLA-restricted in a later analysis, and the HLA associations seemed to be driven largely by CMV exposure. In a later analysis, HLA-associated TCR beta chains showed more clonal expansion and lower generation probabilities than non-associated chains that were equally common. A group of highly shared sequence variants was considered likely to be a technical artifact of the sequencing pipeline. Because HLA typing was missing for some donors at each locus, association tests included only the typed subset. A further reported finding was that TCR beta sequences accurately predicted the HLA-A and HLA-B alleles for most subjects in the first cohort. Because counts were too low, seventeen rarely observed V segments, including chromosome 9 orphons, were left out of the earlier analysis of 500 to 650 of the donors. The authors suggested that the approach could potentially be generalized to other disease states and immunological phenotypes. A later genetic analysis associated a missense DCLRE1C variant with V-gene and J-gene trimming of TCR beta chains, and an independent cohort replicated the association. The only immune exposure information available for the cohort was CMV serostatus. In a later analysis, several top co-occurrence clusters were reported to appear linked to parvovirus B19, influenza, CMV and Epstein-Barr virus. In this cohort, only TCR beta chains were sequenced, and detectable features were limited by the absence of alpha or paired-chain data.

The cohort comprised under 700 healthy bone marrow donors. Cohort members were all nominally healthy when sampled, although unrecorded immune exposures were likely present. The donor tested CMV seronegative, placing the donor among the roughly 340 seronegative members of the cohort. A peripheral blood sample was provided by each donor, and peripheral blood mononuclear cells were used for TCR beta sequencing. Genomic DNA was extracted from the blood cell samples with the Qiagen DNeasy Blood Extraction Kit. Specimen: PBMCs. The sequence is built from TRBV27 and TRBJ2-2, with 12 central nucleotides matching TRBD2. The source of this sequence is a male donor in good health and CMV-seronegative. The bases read TGTGCCAGCAGTTCAAAGACTAGCGGGGGGAACACCGGGGAGCTGTTTTTT. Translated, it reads CASSSKTSGGNTGELFF.